One sample yielded the 25 T cell receptor beta chains listed below, sequenced in a study of blood T cell repertoires in COVID-19. The data were produced by immunoSEQ multiplex PCR, yet TCRdb's version contains in-frame clones alone and is incomplete. The sample includes about 220,000 clones, around 80% seen only once; the top ten take around 7.3%. Specimen: peripheral blood. Source of these receptors: a woman between 70 and 85 years old with acute or convalescent COVID-19.

J is TRBJ1-3 and V is TRBV21-1; the table assigns TRBD1, which was not confirmed against the DNA. TRBV21-1 is annotated as a pseudogene. This CDR3 is built from 19 residues. For the CDR3, the DNA is TGTGCCAGCAGTATCCGGGACAGGGACTGGCAAAGCTCTGGAAACACCATATATTTT. This encodes CASSIRDRDWQSSGNTIYF.

This rearrangement joins TRBV19 to TRBJ1-6, with TRBD1 identical over 7 bases. The CDR3 covers 15 residues. Germline-derived CDR1 and CDR2 are LNHDA and SQIVND (reference sequence). J gave up 4 bases and V 4 bases, and 4 bases lay outside the gene matches. The CDR3 spells CASSNRQGYNSPLHF. DNA for the CDR3: TGTGCCAGTAGTAACCGACAGGGATATAATTCACCCCTCCACTTT.

The chain employs TRBV7-2 and TRBJ2-1, with 10 bases that match TRBD2. The CDR3 has 16 amino acids. V shed 3 bases and J 3 bases; nucleotides not matched to a gene: 5. Germline assignment: CDR1 SGHTA and CDR2 FQGNSA. The CDR3, as DNA: TGTGCCAGCAGCTTGTTCTCTAGCGGGGGCTACAATGAGCAGTTCTTC. Protein sequence: CASSLFSSGGYNEQFF.

As to this clone: This sample includes further DNA sequences coding for the same CDR3. The V and J genes are TRBV6-5 and TRBJ1-2; TRBD1 matches 9 bases. CDR1 and CDR2 (germline): MNHEY, SVGAGI. The CDR3 consists of 12 residues. V lost 6 bases to trimming and J lost 8 bases; unmatched junction nucleotides: 4. The CDR3 is CASSWTGDGYTF. The CDR3, as DNA: TGTGCCAGCAGCTGGACAGGGGACGGCTACACCTTC.

The chain couples TRBV24-1 to TRBJ2-5; D not certain. CDR3 size: 12 residues. Trimming pared 7 bases from V and 0 bases from J, leaving 5 bases between. Germline V lookup: CDR1 KGHDR, CDR2 SFDVKD. The CDR3 sequence is CATSRDQETQYF. DNA for the CDR3: TGTGCCACCAGCCGGGACCAAGAGACCCAGTACTTC.

The chain is built from TRBV9 and TRBJ1-4; a weak D match, TRBD1 (5 bases). CDR1 is SGDLS and CDR2 is YYNGEE in the germline V gene. CDR3 length equals 15 residues. V lost 4 bases to trimming and J lost 8 bases, with 18 bases between them. The CDR3 DNA reads TGTGCCAGCAGCCACCCTTGGGGGGAGAAGGAAAAACTGTTTTTT. It translates to CASSHPWGEKEKLFF.

The rearrangement links TRBV7-9 to TRBJ2-5; 7 bases agree with TRBD2. The CDR3 covers 14 residues. Germline CDR1 SEHNR, CDR2 FQNEAQ (reference sequence). V lost 1 base and J lost 4; bases outside the gene matches: 3. CDR3: CASSLVSGGETQYF. The CDR3 DNA reads as TGTGCCAGCAGCTTAGTGTCGGGGGGAGAGACCCAGTACTTC.

This chain uses TRBV7-2 with TRBJ2-3; TRBD2 matches 8 bases. Trimming cost V 3 bases and J 5 bases; bases outside gene matches: 10. CDR3 length: 16 residues. The germline V gene has CDR1 SGHTA and CDR2 FQGNSA. Here the CDR3 reads CASSFYPGGQIDTQYF. The CDR3 bases are TGTGCCAGCAGCTTTTATCCGGGGGGGCAAATAGATACGCAGTATTTT. Based on the CDR3 plus reference TRBV7-2 and TRBJ2-3, the full variable domain is GAGVSQSPSNKVTEKGKDVELRCDPISGHTALYWYRQSLGQGLEFLIYFQGNSAPDKSGLPSDRFSAERTGGSVSTLTIQRTQQEDSAVYLCASSFYPGGQIDTQYFGPGTRLTVL.

Only a few counts were recorded for this clone. The chain couples TRBV4-2 to TRBJ1-5; possibly TRBD1 for D (5 bases). Between the trimmed V and J ends, which lost 0 bases and 3 bases, there was a span of 9 bases. The CDR3 has 15 residues. From germline, CDR1 is LGHNA and CDR2 YNFKEQ. DNA of the CDR3: TGTGCCAGCAGCCAAGAGATACAGGCCAATCAGCCCCAGCATTTT. Translating gives CASSQEIQANQPQHF.

This chain connects TRBV30 to TRBJ2-5; no definite D call. The germline CDR1 and CDR2 sequences are GTSNPN and SVGIG (reference sequence). The length of the CDR3 is 12 residues. The V gene lost 2 bases and the J gene lost 0 bases, with 4 bases spanning the gap. CDR3 nucleotides: TGTGCCTGGAGTCCGTACCAAGAGACCCAGTACTTC. Protein: CAWSPYQETQYF.

The chain carries TRBV2 and TRBJ2-2; TRBD2 might be the D (6 bases). V was cut by 0 bases and J by 7 bases, with 9 bases left in between. Germline CDR1 is SNHLY and CDR2 is FYNNEI. The CDR3 contains 14 residues. The CDR3 region is CASSEARGGGELFF. CDR3 sequence (DNA): TGTGCCAGCAGTGAAGCGCGGGGTGGCGGGGAGCTGTTTTTT.

The rearrangement uses TRBV30 and TRBJ2-5, with TRBD2 matching over 9 bases. Trimming at V came to 0 bases and at J to 5 bases, leaving 10 bases not matched to a gene. Germline V CDR1 and CDR2: GTSNPN, SVGIG (reference sequence). The CDR3 contains 16 residues. The CDR3 spells CAWSVGSAGGGETQYF. CDR3 nucleotide sequence: TGTGCCTGGAGTGTAGGTTCAGCGGGGGGTGGGGAGACCCAGTACTTC. The full variable domain, rest sourced from reference TRBV30 and TRBJ2-5, is SQTIHQWPATLVQPVGSPLSLECTVEGTSNPNLYWYRQAAGRGLQLLFYSVGIGQISSEVPQNLSASRPQDRQFILSSKKLLLSDSGFYLCAWSVGSAGGGETQYFGPGTRLLVL.

The genes are TRBV6-5 and TRBJ1-2; D might be TRBD1 (6 bases). This CDR3 spans 15 amino acids. The germline CDR1 and CDR2 sequences are MNHEY and SVGAGI. V was trimmed by 4 bases and J by 6 bases, leaving 18 bases between them. The DNA for the CDR3 is TGTGCCAGCAGTTTAATGAAGGGGGGAGGGAATGGCTACACCTTC. Protein sequence: CASSLMKGGGNGYTF.

This chain joins TRBV5-1 and TRBJ2-5, with D maybe TRBD2 (5 bases). V was pared by 4 bases and J by 1 base, with 11 bases between. The germline V gene encodes CDR1 SGHRS and CDR2 YFSETQ. The CDR3 sequence is 14 residues long. Here the CDR3 reads CASSPLASQETQYF. In nucleotides, the CDR3 is TGCGCCAGCAGCCCTTTAGCGTCCCAAGAGACCCAGTACTTC.

CDR3 residues: CASQRGGYTDTQYF. The DNA for the CDR3 is TGTGCCAGCCAGCGGGGGGGCTACACAGATACGCAGTATTTT. The chain carries TRBV6-5 and TRBJ2-3; TRBD2 agrees at 10 bases. The CDR3 consists of 14 residues. From germline, CDR1 is MNHEY and CDR2 SVGAGI. V dropped 8 bases and J dropped 2; count of bases not matched to a gene: 4.

This chain links TRBV5-1 with TRBJ1-6; the match to TRBD1 covers 7 bases. Trimming took 0 bases from V and 8 from J; bases not matched to a gene: 5. The CDR3 consists of 15 residues. CDR1 SGHRS and CDR2 YFSETQ come from the germline V gene. CDR3 protein: CASSLDTGEDSPLHF. The CDR3 DNA follows: TGCGCCAGCAGCTTGGACACAGGGGAGGATTCACCCCTCCACTTT.

The chain carries TRBV5-5 and TRBJ1-2; 8 bases match TRBD1. Unmatched junction bases numbered 2, after V lost 0 bases and J lost 7 bases. The CDR3 sequence is 13 residues long. CDR1 SGHKS and CDR2 YYEKEE come from the germline V gene (reference sequence). This chain's CDR3 is CASSLDRGIGYTF. In DNA, the CDR3 is TGTGCCAGCAGCTTGGACAGGGGGATTGGCTACACCTTC.

This clone was counted a few times. The rearrangement joins TRBV2 to TRBJ1-3; 7 bases map to TRBD1. CDR3 size: 17 residues. V shed 4 bases, J shed 0 bases, and the junction held 9 bases outside the gene matches. CDR1 is SNHLY and CDR2 is FYNNEI in the germline V gene. CDR3 nucleotide sequence: TGTGCCAGCAGTGCTCGGACAGGCCTATTCTCTGGAAACACCATATATTTT. Its translation: CASSARTGLFSGNTIYF.

This clone has more than one count but fewer than ten. V is TRBV4-1 and J is TRBJ1-1; possible D gene TRBD1, 5 bases. Germline V CDR1 and CDR2: MGHRA, YSYEKL. The CDR3 is made up of 14 amino acids. The germline V and J ends were trimmed by 0 bases and 8 bases, with 13 bases remaining between them. CDR3 protein: CASSQDPRAQEAFF. DNA of the CDR3: TGCGCCAGCAGCCAAGACCCCAGGGCCCAGGAAGCTTTCTTT.

The chain couples TRBV4-3 to TRBJ2-3; 12 bases match TRBD2. The V segment lost 2 bases and the J segment 6 bases; nucleotides outside the gene matches: 3. The CDR3 is made up of 15 amino acids. Germline V gene sequence: CDR1 LGHNA, CDR2 YSLEER. The CDR3 spells CASSQSGLAGDTQYF. DNA of the CDR3: TGCGCCAGCAGCCAATCTGGACTAGCGGGGGATACGCAGTATTTT.

V and J are TRBV6-2 or TRBV6-3 and TRBJ2-7; 9 bases line up with TRBD2. This CDR3 is built from 16 residues. V gave up 4 bases and J gave up 0 bases; unmatched junction bases: 7. Germline CDR1 is MNHEY and CDR2 is SVGEGT. The CDR3, as DNA: TGTGCCAGCAGTTCTCATAGCGGGGGAAGCTCCTACGAGCAGTACTTC. It yields the protein CASSSHSGGSSYEQYF.

V and J are TRBV18 and TRBJ2-7, with D unresolved. The CDR3 spans 15 residues. Trimming left V 0 bases short and J 0 bases short, with 9 bases between. Germline assignment: CDR1 KGHSH and CDR2 LQKENI. The DNA for the CDR3 is TGTGCCAGCTCACCACCACCGGGTAGCTCCTACGAGCAGTACTTC. It codes for CASSPPPGSSYEQYF.

This clone was seen a handful of times. This chain uses TRBV10-3 with TRBJ2-1, with 11 positions matching TRBD2. CDR3 size: 16 residues. Germline CDR1 reads ENHRY; CDR2 reads SYGVKD. The V gene end was trimmed by 10 bases and the J gene end by 9 bases; junction bases not matched to a gene: 17. The CDR3 DNA reads as TGTGCCACCAACCCAGCGACTAGCGGGGACACTGGTGAGCAGTTCTTC. It yields the protein CATNPATSGDTGEQFF.

This clone appeared a few times. The V gene is TRBV30, the J gene TRBJ2-7; tentatively, D is TRBD1 (6 bases). The V end lost 2 bases, the J end lost 5 bases, and 10 bases lay between the germline ends. Germline CDR1 reads GTSNPN; CDR2 reads SVGIG (reference sequence). The CDR3 sequence is 12 residues long. CDR3 nucleotides: TGTGCCTGGAGTCTCACAGGGAACGAGCAGTACGTC. Protein product: CAWSLTGNEQYV.

This clone has just a few counts. This chain links TRBV6-6 with TRBJ2-1; possible D gene TRBD2, 6 bases. Between the trimmed V and J ends, which lost 3 bases and 5 bases, there was a span of 14 bases. The CDR3 contains 15 residues. Germline loops: CDR1 MNHNY, CDR2 SVGAGI (reference sequence). The CDR3 region is CASSYRRGKDNEQFF. DNA for the CDR3: TGTGCCAGCAGTTATCGGCGGGGTAAGGACAATGAGCAGTTCTTC.